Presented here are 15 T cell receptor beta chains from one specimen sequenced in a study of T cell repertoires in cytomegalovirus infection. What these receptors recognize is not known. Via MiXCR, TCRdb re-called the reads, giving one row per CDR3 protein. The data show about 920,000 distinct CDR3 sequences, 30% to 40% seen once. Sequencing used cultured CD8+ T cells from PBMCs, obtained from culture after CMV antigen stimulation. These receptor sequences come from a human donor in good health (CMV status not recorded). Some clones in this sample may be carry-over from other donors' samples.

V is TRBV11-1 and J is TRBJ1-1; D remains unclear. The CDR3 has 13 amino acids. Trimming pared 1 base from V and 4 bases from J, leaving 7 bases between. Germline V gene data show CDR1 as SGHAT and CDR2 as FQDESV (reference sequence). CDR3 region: CASSLERLTEAFF. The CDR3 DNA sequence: TGTGCCAGCAGCTTAGAACGACTCACTGAAGCTTTCTTT.

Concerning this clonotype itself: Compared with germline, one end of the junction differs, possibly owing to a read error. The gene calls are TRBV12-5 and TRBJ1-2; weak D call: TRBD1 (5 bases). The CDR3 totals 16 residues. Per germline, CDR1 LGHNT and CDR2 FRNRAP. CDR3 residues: CVSGLVTGRGIYGYTF. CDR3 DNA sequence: TGTGTTAGTGGTTTGGTAACAGGAAGAGGGATCTATGGCTACACCTTC.

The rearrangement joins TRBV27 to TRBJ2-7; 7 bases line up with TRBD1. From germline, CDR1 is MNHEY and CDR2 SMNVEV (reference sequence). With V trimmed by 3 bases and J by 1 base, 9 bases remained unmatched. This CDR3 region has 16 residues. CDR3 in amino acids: CASSFSAGQESYEQYF. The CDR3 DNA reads TGTGCCAGCAGTTTTTCTGCTGGACAGGAGTCCTACGAGCAGTACTTC.

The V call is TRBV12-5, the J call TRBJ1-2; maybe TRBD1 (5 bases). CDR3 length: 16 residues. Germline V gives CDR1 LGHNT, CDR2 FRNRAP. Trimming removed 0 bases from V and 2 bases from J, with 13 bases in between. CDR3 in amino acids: CASGLVPGTRNYGYTF. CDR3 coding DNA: TGTGCTAGTGGTTTGGTACCAGGGACTCGCAACTATGGCTACACCTTC. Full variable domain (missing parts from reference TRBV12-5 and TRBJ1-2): DARVTQTPRHKVTEMGQEVTMRCQPILGHNTVFWYRQTMMQGLELLAYFRNRAPLDDSGMPKDRFSAEMPDATLATLKIQPSEPRDSAVYFCASGLVPGTRNYGYTFGSGTRLTVV.

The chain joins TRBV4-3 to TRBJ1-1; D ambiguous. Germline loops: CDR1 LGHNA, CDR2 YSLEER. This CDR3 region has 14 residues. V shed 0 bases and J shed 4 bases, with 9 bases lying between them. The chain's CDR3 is CASSQDWEPTEAFF. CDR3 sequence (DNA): TGCGCCAGCAGCCAAGACTGGGAACCCACTGAAGCTTTCTTT.

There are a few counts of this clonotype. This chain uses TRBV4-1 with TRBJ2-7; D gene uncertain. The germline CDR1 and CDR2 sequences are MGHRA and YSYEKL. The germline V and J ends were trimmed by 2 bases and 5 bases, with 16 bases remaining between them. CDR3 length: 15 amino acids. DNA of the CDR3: TGCGCCAGCAGCCAACGCGTGACCGAGAGACACGAGCAGTACTTC. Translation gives CASSQRVTERHEQYF.

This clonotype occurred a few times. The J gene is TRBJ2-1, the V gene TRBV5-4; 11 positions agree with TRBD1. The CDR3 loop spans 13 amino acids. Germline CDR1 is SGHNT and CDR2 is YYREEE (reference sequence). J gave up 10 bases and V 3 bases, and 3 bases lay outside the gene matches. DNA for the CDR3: TGTGCCAGCAGCTCCGGACAGGGGGCCGAGCAGTTCTTC. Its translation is CASSSGQGAEQFF.

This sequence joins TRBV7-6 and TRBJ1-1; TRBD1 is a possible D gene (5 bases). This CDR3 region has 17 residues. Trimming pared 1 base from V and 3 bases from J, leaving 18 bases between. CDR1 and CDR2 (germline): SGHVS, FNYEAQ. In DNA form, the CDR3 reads TGTGCCAGCAGCTTAGTTGTGTCCGGCAGGGCTGACACTGAAGCTTTCTTT. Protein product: CASSLVVSGRADTEAFF.

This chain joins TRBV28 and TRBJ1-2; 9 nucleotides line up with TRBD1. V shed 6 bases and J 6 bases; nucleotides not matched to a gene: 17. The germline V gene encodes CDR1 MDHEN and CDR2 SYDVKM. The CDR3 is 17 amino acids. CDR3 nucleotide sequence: TGTGCCAGCAGCAGTCGTACCTGGAACAGGGGGCGCCATGGCTACACCTTC. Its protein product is CASSSRTWNRGRHGYTF.

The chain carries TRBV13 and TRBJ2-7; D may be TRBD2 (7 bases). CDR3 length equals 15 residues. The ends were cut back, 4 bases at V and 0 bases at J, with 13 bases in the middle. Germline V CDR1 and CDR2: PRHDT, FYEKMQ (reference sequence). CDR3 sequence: CASSSGRGPSYEQYF. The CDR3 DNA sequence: TGTGCCAGCAGCTCAGGGCGGGGGCCCTCCTACGAGCAGTACTTC.

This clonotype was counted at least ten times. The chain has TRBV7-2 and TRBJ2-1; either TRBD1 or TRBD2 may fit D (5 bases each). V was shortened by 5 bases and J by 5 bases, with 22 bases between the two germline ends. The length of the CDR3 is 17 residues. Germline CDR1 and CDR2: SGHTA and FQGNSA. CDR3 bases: TGTGCCAGCAGCCCATGGGGACCCCAAGGACCCCACAATGAGCAGTTCTTC. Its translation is CASSPWGPQGPHNEQFF.

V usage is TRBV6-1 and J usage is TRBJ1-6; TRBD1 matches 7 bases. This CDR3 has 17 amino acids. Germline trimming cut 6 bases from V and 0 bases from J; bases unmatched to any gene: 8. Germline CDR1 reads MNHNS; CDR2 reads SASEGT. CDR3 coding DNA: TGTGCCAGCAGCACAGGGACAGCGATCTCCTATAATTCACCCCTCCACTTT. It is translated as CASSTGTAISYNSPLHF.

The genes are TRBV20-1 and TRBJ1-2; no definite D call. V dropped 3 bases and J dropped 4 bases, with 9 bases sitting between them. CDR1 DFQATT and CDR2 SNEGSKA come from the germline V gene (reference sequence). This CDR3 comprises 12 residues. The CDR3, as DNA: TGCAGTGCTAGGGTAGGGTCCTATGGCTACACCTTC. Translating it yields CSARVGSYGYTF.

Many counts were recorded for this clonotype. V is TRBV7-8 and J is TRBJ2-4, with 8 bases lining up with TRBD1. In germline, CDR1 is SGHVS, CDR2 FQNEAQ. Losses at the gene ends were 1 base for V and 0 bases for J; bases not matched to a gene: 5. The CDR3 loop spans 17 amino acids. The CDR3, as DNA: TGTGCCAGCAGCTTAGAAGACAGGGGTCTAGCCAAAAACATTCAGTACTTC. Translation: CASSLEDRGLAKNIQYF.

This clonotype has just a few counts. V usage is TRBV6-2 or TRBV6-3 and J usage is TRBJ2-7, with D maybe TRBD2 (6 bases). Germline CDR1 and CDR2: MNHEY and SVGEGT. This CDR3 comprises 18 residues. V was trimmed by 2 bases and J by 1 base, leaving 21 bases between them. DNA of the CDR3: TGTGCCAGCAGTTACCGACTCGGGGGAGGAGACAAATCCTACGAGCAGTACTTC. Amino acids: CASSYRLGGGDKSYEQYF.